This paragraph reports one T cell receptor beta chain. Trimming cost V 3 bases and J 8 bases, with 14 bases left between them. The CDR3 runs to 14 residues. Germline V lookup: CDR1 SGHTA, CDR2 FQGTGA. The data were obtained in a study of blood T cell repertoires in COVID-19. In the study overall: T cells, B-cell-depleted T cells, or PBMCs supplied cDNA or gDNA.

In the source study's methods: Estimation of nucleated cell counts was performed using reference gene primer amplification. Sequenced by immunoSEQ multiplex PCR; TCRdb stores in-frame clones only, minus some. For V, J and clone size, that table is used; D and trimming come from the DNA. Here the sample spans approximately 250,000 clones, roughly 86% being singletons. This chain uses TRBV7-3 with TRBJ2-1, with a weak D call TRBD1 (5 bases). Sequenced: peripheral blood. The sequence derives from a man between 35 and 55 years old with active or convalescent COVID-19. CDR3 protein: CASSLATGGDEQFF. CDR3 nucleotide sequence: TGTGCCAGCAGCTTGGCAACAGGTGGCGATGAGCAGTTCTTC.